Shown below are 2 T cell receptor beta chains from a single sample sequenced in a study of T cell repertoires in cytomegalovirus infection. TCRdb called the reads again in MiXCR, with one record for every CDR3 protein. The data contain approximately 730,000 distinct CDR3 sequences, 25% to 35% of them singletons. These receptors lack a known antigen. Specimen: cultured CD8+ T cells from PBMCs, collected from culture after CMV antigen stimulation. These receptors were taken from a human donor in good health (CMV status not recorded). Some clones in this sample may be carry-over from other donors' samples.

A few counts support this clonotype. For the CDR3, the DNA is TGTGCCAGCAGCTTAAGTCAGGGGTCCACCGGGGAGCTGTTTTTT. Encoded protein: CASSLSQGSTGELFF. This chain joins TRBV7-3 and TRBJ2-2; a weak D match, TRBD1 (6 bases). CDR1 SGHTA and CDR2 FQGTGA come from the germline V gene. With 1 base removed from V and 4 bases from J, the gap between germline ends came to 10 bases. The CDR3 sequence is 15 residues long.

The V and J genes are TRBV27 and TRBJ2-5, with TRBD2 matching 8 bases. The junction had 12 bases not matched to a gene; V was cut back by 7 bases and J by 5 bases. CDR1 and CDR2 from the germline V gene are MNHEY and SMNVEV (reference sequence). CDR3 length equals 15 residues. CDR3 loop: CASTWTGGAWETQYF. In nucleotides, the CDR3 is TGTGCCAGCACCTGGACCGGGGGGGCTTGGGAGACCCAGTACTTC.